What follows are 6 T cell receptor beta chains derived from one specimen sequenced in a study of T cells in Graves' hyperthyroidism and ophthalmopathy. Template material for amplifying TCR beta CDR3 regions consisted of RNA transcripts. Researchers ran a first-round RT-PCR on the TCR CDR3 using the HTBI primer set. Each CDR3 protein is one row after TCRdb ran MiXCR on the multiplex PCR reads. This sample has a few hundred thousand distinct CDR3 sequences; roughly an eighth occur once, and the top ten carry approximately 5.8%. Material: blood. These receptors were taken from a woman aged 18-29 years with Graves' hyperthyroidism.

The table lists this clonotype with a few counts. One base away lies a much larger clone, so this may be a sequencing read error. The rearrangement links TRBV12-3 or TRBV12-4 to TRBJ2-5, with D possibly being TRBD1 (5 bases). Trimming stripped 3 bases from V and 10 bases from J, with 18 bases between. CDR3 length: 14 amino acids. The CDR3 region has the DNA TGTGCCAGCAGTTTTGTTTCGACAGACGTGGACCAGTACTTC. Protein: CASSFVSTDVDQYF.

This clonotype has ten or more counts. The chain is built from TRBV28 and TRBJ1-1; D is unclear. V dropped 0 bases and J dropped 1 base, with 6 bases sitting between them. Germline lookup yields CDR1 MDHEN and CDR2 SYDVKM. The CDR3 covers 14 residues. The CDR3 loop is CASSLWVGNTEAFF. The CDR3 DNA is TGTGCCAGCAGTTTATGGGTCGGGAACACTGAAGCTTTCTTT.

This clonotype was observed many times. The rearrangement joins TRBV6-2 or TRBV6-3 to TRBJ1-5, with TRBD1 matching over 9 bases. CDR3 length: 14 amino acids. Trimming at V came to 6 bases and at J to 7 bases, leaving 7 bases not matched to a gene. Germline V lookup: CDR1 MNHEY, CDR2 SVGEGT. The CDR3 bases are TGTGCCAGCAGAGCGGGACAGGGAGGCCAGCCCCAGCATTTT. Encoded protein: CASRAGQGGQPQHF.

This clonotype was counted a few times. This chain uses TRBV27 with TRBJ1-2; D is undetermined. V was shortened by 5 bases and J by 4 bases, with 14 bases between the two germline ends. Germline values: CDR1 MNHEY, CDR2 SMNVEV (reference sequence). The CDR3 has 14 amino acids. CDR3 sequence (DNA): TGTGCCAGCAGTCCACTGCCGGGTTCCTATGGCTACACCTTC. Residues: CASSPLPGSYGYTF.

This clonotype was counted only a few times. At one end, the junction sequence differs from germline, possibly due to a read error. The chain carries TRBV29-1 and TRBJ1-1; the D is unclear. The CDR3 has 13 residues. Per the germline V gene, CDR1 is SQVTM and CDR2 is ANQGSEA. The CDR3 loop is CSVEPKTFAEAFF. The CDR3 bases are TGCAGTGTTGAACCCAAGACATTCGCTGAAGCCTTCTTT.

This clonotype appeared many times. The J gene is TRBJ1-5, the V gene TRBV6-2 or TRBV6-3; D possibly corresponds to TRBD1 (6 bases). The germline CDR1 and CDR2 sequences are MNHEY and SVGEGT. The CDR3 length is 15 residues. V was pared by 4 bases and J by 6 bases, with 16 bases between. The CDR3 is CASSFGVGGGQPQHF. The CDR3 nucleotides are TGTGCCAGCAGTTTCGGGGTGGGGGGCGGTCAGCCCCAGCATTTT.